The source of this TCR beta chain is a study of blood T cell repertoires in COVID-19. Looking at the study overall: The samples span acute and convalescent COVID-19 from the United States, Italy and Spain. From T cells, B-cell-depleted T cells, or PBMCs came the material, which was cDNA or gDNA.

The CDR3 has 16 amino acids. V was pared by 4 bases and J by 7 bases, with 5 bases of the junction left unmatched. Germline-derived CDR1 and CDR2 are KGHDR and SFDVKD. Some clones are missing from TCRdb's copy, which holds only in-frame ones; the method was immunoSEQ multiplex PCR. Here the sample spans around 300,000 clones, roughly nine tenths being singletons. Sequenced: peripheral blood. This receptor was taken from a woman in her thirties with COVID-19, enrolled during active disease. The rearrangement uses TRBV24-1 and TRBJ2-1; 14 bases agree with TRBD2. The CDR3 reads CATSDPGLAGDNEQFF. The CDR3 DNA reads TGTGCCACCAGTGACCCGGGACTAGCGGGAGATAATGAGCAGTTCTTC.